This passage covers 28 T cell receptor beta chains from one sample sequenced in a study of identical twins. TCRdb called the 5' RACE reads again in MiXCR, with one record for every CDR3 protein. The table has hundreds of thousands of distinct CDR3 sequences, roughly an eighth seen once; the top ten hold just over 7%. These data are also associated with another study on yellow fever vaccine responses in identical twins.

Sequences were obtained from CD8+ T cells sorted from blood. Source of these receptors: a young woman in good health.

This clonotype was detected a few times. CDR3 residues: CSVSHSDIEQYF. The CDR3 DNA reads TGCAGCGTAAGTCACTCGGACATCGAGCAGTACTTC. V usage is TRBV20-1 and J usage is TRBJ2-7, with a possible D match to TRBD1 (5 bases). The CDR3 contains 12 residues. Germline CDR1 DFQATT, CDR2 SNEGSKA (reference sequence).

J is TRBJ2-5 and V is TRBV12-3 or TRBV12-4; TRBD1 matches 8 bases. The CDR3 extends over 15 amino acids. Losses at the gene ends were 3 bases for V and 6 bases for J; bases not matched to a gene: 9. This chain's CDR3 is CASSFSSTGVQTQYF. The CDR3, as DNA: TGTGCCAGCAGTTTCTCCTCGACAGGGGTTCAGACCCAGTACTTC.

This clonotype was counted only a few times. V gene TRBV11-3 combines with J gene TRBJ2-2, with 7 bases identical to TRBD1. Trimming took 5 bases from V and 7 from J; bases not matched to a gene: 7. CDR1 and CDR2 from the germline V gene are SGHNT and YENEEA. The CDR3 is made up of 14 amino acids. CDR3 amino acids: CASSPRQGFGELFF. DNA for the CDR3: TGTGCCAGCAGCCCCAGACAGGGCTTCGGGGAGCTGTTTTTT. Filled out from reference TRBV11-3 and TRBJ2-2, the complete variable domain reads EAGVVQSPRYKIIEKKQPVAFWCNPISGHNTLYWYLQNLGQGPELLIRYENEEAVDDSQLPKDRFSAERLKGVDSTLKIQPAELGDSAVYLCASSPRQGFGELFFGEGSRLTVL.

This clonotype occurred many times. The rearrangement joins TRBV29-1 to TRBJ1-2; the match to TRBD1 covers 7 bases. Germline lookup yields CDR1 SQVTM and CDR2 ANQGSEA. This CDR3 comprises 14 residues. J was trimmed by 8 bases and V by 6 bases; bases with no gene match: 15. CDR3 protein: CSVPMTGPHRGYTF. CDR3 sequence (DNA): TGCAGCGTCCCAATGACAGGGCCCCATCGCGGCTACACCTTC.

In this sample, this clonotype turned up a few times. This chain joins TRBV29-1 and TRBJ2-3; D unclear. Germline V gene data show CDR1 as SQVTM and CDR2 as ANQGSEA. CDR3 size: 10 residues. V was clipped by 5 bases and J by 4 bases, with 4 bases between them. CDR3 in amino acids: CSVCSDTQYF. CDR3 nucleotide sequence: TGCAGCGTTTGTTCAGATACGCAGTATTTT.

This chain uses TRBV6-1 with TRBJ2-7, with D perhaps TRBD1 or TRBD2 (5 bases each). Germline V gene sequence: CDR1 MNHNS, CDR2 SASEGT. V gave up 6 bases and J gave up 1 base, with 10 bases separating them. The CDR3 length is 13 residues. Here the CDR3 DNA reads TGTGCCAGCAGCGGGACGGAGTCCTACGAGCAGTACTTC. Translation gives CASSGTESYEQYF.

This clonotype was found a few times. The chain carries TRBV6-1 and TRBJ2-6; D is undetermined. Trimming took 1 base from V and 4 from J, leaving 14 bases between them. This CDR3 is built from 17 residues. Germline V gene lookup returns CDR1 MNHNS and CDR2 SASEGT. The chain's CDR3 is CASSEVAGTWGANVLTF. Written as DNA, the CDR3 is TGTGCCAGCAGTGAAGTGGCAGGAACGTGGGGGGCCAACGTCCTGACTTTC.

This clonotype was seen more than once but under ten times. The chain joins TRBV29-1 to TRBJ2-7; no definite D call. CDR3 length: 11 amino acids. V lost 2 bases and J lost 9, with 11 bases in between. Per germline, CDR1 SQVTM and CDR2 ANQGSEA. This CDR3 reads CSVELRTAQYF. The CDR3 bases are TGCAGCGTTGAATTACGTACCGCGCAGTACTTC.

The CDR3 coding sequence is TGCAGTGCTACGGGACAGGGGTGGAACACTGAAGCTTTCTTT. It yields the protein CSATGQGWNTEAFF. V usage is TRBV20-1 and J usage is TRBJ1-1; TRBD1 agrees at 10 bases. The CDR3 has 14 amino acids. Germline-derived CDR1 and CDR2 are DFQATT and SNEGSKA (reference sequence). Trimming cost V 4 bases and J 1 base; bases outside gene matches: 3.

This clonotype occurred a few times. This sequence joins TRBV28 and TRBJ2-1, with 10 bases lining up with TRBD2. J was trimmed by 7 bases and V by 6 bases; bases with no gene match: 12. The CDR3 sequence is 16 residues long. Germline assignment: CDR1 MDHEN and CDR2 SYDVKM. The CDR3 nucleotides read TGTGCCAGCAGAAGAATAGCGGGAGGACGGTATAATGAGCAGTTCTTC. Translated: CASRRIAGGRYNEQFF.

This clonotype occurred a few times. The DNA of the CDR3 is TGTGCCAGCAGTTACTCGCCAGGGGGCAGCGGGGAGCTGTTTTTT. Protein sequence: CASSYSPGGSGELFF. The chain combines TRBV6-5 with TRBJ2-2, with 8 bases fitting TRBD1. Germline V gene data show CDR1 as MNHEY and CDR2 as SVGAGI. Losses at the gene ends were 0 bases for V and 7 bases for J; bases not matched to a gene: 4. The CDR3 consists of 15 residues.

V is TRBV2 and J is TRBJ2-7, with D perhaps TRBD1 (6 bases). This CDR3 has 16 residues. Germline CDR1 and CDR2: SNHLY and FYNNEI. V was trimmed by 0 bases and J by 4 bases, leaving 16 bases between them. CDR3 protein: CASSEARQVSLYEQYF. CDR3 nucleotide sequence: TGTGCCAGCAGTGAAGCTAGACAGGTTTCACTATACGAGCAGTACTTC.

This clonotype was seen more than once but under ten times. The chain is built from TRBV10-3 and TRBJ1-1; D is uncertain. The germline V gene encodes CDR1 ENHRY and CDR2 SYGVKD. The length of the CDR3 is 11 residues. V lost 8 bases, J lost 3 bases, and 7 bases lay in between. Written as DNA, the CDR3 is TGTGCCATCGCCGGGGACACTGAAGCTTTCTTT. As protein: CAIAGDTEAFF.

In nucleotides, the CDR3 is TGTGCCAGCAGTGAACTGGGGGGCGAAGGTTCACCCCTCCACTTT. This translates into CASSELGGEGSPLHF. V usage is TRBV6-1 and J usage is TRBJ1-6, with D possibly matching TRBD1 (6 bases). Germline-derived CDR1 and CDR2 are MNHNS and SASEGT. This CDR3 has 15 residues. The V end lost 2 bases, the J end lost 9 bases, and 14 bases lay between the germline ends.

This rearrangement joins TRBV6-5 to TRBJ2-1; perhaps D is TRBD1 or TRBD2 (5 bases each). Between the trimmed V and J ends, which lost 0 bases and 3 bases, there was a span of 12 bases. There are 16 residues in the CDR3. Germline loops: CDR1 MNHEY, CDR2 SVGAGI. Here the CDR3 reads CASSYSTGPNYNEQFF. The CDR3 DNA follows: TGTGCCAGCAGTTACTCGACGGGACCGAACTACAATGAGCAGTTCTTC.

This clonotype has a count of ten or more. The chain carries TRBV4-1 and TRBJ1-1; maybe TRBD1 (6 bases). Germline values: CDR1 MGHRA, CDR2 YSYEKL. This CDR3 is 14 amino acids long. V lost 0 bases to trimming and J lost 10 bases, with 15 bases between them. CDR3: CASSQDRDIGAAFF. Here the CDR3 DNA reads TGCGCCAGCAGCCAAGATCGGGACATCGGGGCAGCTTTCTTT.

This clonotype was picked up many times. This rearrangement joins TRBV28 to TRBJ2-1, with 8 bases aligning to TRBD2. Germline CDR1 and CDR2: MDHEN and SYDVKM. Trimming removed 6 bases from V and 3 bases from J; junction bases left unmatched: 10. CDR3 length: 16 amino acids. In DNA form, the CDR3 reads TGTGCCAGCAGCTACTACGGACTAGCAGACTACAATGAGCAGTTCTTC. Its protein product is CASSYYGLADYNEQFF.

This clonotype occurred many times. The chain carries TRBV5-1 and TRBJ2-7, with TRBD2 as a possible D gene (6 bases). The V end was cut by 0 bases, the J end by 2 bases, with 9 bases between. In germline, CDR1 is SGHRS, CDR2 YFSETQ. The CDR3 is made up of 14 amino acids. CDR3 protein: CASSLAGGTYEQYV. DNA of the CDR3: TGCGCCAGCAGCTTGGCTGGCGGGACCTACGAGCAGTACGTC.

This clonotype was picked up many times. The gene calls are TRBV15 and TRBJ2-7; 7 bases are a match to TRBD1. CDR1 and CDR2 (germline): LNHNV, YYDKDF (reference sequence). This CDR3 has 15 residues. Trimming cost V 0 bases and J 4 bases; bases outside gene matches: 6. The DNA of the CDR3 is TGTGCCACCAGCAGAGATAAGGGACAGTCGTACGAGCAGTACTTC. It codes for CATSRDKGQSYEQYF.

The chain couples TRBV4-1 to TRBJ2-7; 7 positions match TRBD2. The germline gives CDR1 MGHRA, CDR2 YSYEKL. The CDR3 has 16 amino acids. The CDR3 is CVSSQDPVGGRYEQYV. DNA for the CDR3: TGCGTCAGCAGCCAGGACCCCGTGGGGGGGAGGTACGAGCAGTACGTC.

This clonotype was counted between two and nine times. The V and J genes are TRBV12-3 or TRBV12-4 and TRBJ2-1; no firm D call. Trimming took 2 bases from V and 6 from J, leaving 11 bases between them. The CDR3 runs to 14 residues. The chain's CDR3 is CASSLSGVANEQFF. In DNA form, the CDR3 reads TGTGCCAGCAGTTTATCGGGCGTAGCCAATGAGCAGTTCTTC.

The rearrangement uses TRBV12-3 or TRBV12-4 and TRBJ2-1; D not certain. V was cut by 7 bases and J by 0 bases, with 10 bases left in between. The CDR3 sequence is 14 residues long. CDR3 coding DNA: TGTGCCAGCACAGGCGCTAGCTCCTACAATGAGCAGTTCTTC. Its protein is CASTGASSYNEQFF.

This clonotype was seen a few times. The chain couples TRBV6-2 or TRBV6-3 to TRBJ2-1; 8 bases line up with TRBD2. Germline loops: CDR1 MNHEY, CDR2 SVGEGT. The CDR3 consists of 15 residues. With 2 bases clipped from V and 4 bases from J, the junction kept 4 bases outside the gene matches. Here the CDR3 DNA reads TGTGCCAGCAGTTACAGCGCTAGCGGGTACAATGAGCAGTTCTTC. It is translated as CASSYSASGYNEQFF.

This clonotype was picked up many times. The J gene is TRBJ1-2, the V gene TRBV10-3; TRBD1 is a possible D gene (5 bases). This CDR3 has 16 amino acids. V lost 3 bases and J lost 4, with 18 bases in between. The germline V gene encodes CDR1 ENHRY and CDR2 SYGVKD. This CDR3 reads CAISERGGTGAYGYTF. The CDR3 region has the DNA TGTGCCATCAGTGAACGCGGGGGAACAGGTGCCTATGGCTACACCTTC.

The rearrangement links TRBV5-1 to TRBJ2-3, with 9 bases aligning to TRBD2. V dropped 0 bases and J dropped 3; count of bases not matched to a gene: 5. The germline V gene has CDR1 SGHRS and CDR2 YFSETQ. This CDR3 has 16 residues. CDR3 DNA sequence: TGCGCCAGCAGCTTGGTGGTAGCGGGAGAAACAGATACGCAGTATTTT. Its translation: CASSLVVAGETDTQYF.

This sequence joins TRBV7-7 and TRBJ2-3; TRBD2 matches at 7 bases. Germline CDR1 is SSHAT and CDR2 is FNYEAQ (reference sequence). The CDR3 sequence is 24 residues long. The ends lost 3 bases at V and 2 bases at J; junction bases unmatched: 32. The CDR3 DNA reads TGTGCCAGCAGCTTCCTTGGGGTTCCTGCGGGAGCGTCGGTGGTATCCAACCACACAGATACGCAGTATTTT. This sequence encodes CASSFLGVPAGASVVSNHTDTQYF.

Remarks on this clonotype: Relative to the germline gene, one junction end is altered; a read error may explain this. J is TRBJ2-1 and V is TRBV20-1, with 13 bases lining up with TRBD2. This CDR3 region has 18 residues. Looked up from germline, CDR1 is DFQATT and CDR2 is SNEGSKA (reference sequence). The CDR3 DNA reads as TGCTGTGCTAGAGATCAGGGACTAGCGGGATCCTTCTACAATGAGCAGTTCTTC. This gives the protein CCARDQGLAGSFYNEQFF.

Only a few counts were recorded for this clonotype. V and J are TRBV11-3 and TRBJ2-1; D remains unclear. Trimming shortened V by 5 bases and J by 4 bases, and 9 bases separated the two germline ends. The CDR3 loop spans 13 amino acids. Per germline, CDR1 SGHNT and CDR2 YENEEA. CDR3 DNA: TGTGCCAGCAGCAAAGACGCTTACAATGAGCAGTTCTTC. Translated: CASSKDAYNEQFF.